This T cell receptor beta chain emerged from a study of blood T cell repertoires in COVID-19. Study overall: The samples span acute and convalescent COVID-19 from the United States, Italy and Spain.

About this clone itself: The same CDR3 arises from other DNA sequences in this sample as well.

The CDR3 consists of 14 residues. V was clipped by 8 bases and J by 7 bases; unmatched bases: 9. Germline values: CDR1 LNHDA, CDR2 SQIVND (reference sequence). Assay: immunoSEQ multiplex PCR; the TCRdb copy retains only in-frame clones and omits some. This table has fewer than 200,000 clones, around 72% appearing once. The sequence derives from a woman at least 80 years old with acute or convalescent COVID-19. Sequences were obtained from peripheral blood. The V and J genes are TRBV19 and TRBJ2-1; the match to TRBD2 covers 9 bases. The CDR3 nucleotides are TGTGCCAGTGGGTTAGCGGGAGAGGATAATGAGCAGTTCTTC. Translation: CASGLAGEDNEQFF.